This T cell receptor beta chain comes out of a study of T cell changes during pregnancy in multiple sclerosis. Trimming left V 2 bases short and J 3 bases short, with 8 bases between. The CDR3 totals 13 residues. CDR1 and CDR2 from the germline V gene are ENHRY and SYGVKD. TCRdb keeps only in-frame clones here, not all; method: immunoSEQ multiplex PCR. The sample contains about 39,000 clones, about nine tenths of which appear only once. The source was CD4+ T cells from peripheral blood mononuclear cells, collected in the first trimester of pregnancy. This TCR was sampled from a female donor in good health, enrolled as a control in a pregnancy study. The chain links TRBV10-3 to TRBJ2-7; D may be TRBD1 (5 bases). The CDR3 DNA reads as TGTGCCATCAGTGAGCGACAGTACTACGAGCAGTACTTC. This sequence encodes CAISERQYYEQYF.